A single sample is the source of the 17 T cell receptor beta chains below, sequenced in a study of T cell responses to AZD1222 COVID-19 vaccine. Profiling relied on immunoSEQ multiplex PCR, and the TCRdb table lists in-frame clones only, not all of them. The sample records 100,000 to 120,000 clones, about 91% being singletons. This specimen was peripheral blood, taken 28 days after the second AZD1222 dose. The receptors here all came from an adult who received the AZD1222 COVID-19 vaccine.

This clone occurred once. The chain joins TRBV7-2 to TRBJ2-5, with 7 bases fitting TRBD1. CDR1 and CDR2 (germline): SGHTA, FQGNSA. V shed 5 bases and J 4 bases; nucleotides not matched to a gene: 10. This CDR3 is built from 15 residues. CDR3 residues: CASSQQGSPSETQYF. In nucleotides, the CDR3 is TGTGCCAGCAGCCAACAGGGGTCCCCCTCAGAGACCCAGTACTTC.

The chain carries TRBV6-5 and TRBJ2-1; D possibly corresponds to TRBD1 (5 bases). There are 15 residues in the CDR3. The germline gives CDR1 MNHEY, CDR2 SVGAGI. Trimming shortened V by 6 bases and J by 0 bases, and 12 bases separated the two germline ends. The CDR3 DNA reads as TGTGCCAGCAGGGAGTTCGACAGCTCCTACAATGAGCAGTTCTTC. It yields the protein CASREFDSSYNEQFF.

The chain combines TRBV2 with TRBJ1-1; no firm D call. This CDR3 is built from 13 residues. CDR1 is SNHLY and CDR2 is FYNNEI in the germline V gene. Trimming removed 8 bases from V and 4 bases from J, with 14 bases in between. Written as DNA, the CDR3 is TGTGCCAGCGCATCCAGTTGGGGCACTGAAGCTTTCTTT. It yields the protein CASASSWGTEAFF. The variable domain in full, with the rest retrieved from reference TRBV2 and TRBJ1-1, is EPEVTQTPSHQVTQMGQEVILRCVPISNHLYFYWYRQILGQKVEFLVSFYNNEISEKSEIFDDQFSVERPDGSNFTLKIRSTKLEDSAMYFCASASSWGTEAFFGQGTRLTVV.

This clone was detected a few times. V and J are TRBV19 and TRBJ2-1, with D possibly TRBD2 on 5 matching bases. This CDR3 is built from 15 residues. Trimming took 5 bases from V and 5 from J, leaving 16 bases between them. Germline lookup yields CDR1 LNHDA and CDR2 SQIVND (reference sequence). CDR3 region: CASSELDRVDNEQFF. DNA for the CDR3: TGTGCCAGTAGTGAACTAGATCGTGTTGACAATGAGCAGTTCTTC.

V and J are TRBV9 and TRBJ1-3, with a possible D match to TRBD1 (5 bases). The CDR3 runs to 15 residues. In germline, CDR1 is SGDLS, CDR2 YYNGEE. V lost 2 bases, J lost 2 bases, and 11 bases lay in between. The CDR3 DNA is TGTGCCAGCAGCGTGTTCGGGACTCCTGGAAACACCATATATTTT. It translates to CASSVFGTPGNTIYF.

This chain joins TRBV7-2 and TRBJ1-5, with 9 bases lining up with TRBD1. The CDR3 sequence is 16 residues long. CDR1 is SGHTA, CDR2 FQGNSA, per germline. J gave up 2 bases and V 5 bases, and 7 bases lay outside the gene matches. The CDR3 nucleotides are TGTGCCAGCAGCATACAGGGGGCGGTGGGCAATCAGCCCCAGCATTTT. This encodes CASSIQGAVGNQPQHF. The full variable domain, with the rest looked up from reference TRBV7-2 and TRBJ1-5, is GAGVSQSPSNKVTEKGKDVELRCDPISGHTALYWYRQSLGQGLEFLIYFQGNSAPDKSGLPSDRFSAERTGGSVSTLTIQRTQQEDSAVYLCASSIQGAVGNQPQHFGDGTRLSIL.

The chain joins TRBV7-2 to TRBJ1-5; 8 bases map to TRBD1. Germline V lookup: CDR1 SGHTA, CDR2 FQGNSA. J was trimmed by 1 base and V by 2 bases; bases with no gene match: 7. CDR3 length: 17 amino acids. The CDR3 sequence is CASSLRSGGASNQPQHF. The CDR3 nucleotides read TGTGCCAGCAGCTTACGATCAGGGGGCGCAAGCAATCAGCCCCAGCATTTT. Complete variable domain (other parts from reference TRBV7-2 and TRBJ1-5): GAGVSQSPSNKVTEKGKDVELRCDPISGHTALYWYRQSLGQGLEFLIYFQGNSAPDKSGLPSDRFSAERTGGSVSTLTIQRTQQEDSAVYLCASSLRSGGASNQPQHFGDGTRLSIL.

CDR3 bases: TGTGCCAGCAGCCCGGGACAGGGGGCTTACACTGAAGCTTTCTTT. Translated, it gives CASSPGQGAYTEAFF. The chain combines TRBV5-4 with TRBJ1-1; TRBD1 matches at 12 bases. Germline CDR1 and CDR2: SGHNT and YYREEE (reference sequence). The CDR3 has 15 amino acids. V shed 4 bases, J shed 3 bases, and the junction held 4 bases outside the gene matches.

The rearrangement links TRBV19 to TRBJ1-3; 7 bases align to TRBD1. V was pared by 5 bases and J by 1 base, with 5 bases of the junction left unmatched. CDR1 LNHDA and CDR2 SQIVND come from the germline V gene (reference sequence). This CDR3 contains 15 residues. The CDR3 here is CASSSRGQSGNTIYF. As DNA, the CDR3 is TGTGCCAGTAGTTCTAGGGGACAGTCTGGAAACACCATATATTTT.

V gene TRBV11-2 combines with J gene TRBJ1-1; D not resolved. CDR3 length: 13 amino acids. V was clipped by 3 bases and J by 3 bases, with 8 bases between them. The germline gives CDR1 SGHAT, CDR2 FQNNGV. CDR3 nucleotides: TGTGCCAGCAGCTTGATAGAGGACACTGAAGCTTTCTTT. It yields the protein CASSLIEDTEAFF.

The chain employs TRBV6-5 and TRBJ1-2; no clear D. This CDR3 comprises 12 residues. CDR1 MNHEY and CDR2 SVGAGI come from the germline V gene. V lost 2 bases and J lost 7, with 8 bases in between. CDR3 sequence (DNA): TGTGCCAGCAGTTACGTGGGCGGTGGCTACACCTTC. The encoded protein is CASSYVGGGYTF.

The chain carries TRBV15 and TRBJ1-2; perhaps TRBD1 as D (6 bases). Per germline, CDR1 LNHNV and CDR2 YYDKDF (reference sequence). Between the trimmed V and J ends, which lost 8 bases and 2 bases, there was a span of 15 bases. The CDR3 covers 14 residues. The CDR3 nucleotides are TGTGCCACCTCTCCGGGACACACAAACTATGGCTACACCTTC. Protein: CATSPGHTNYGYTF.

The rearrangement uses TRBV5-6 and TRBJ1-1; possibly TRBD1 for D (5 bases). The CDR3 runs to 16 residues. V shed 4 bases and J shed 1 base, with 17 bases lying between them. Germline V gene data show CDR1 as SGHDT and CDR2 as YYEEEE. The CDR3 spells CASSPGWRTTNTEAFF. The CDR3 region has the DNA TGTGCCAGCAGCCCGGGGTGGAGGACAACGAACACTGAAGCTTTCTTT.

The chain carries TRBV6-5 and TRBJ1-1, with D maybe TRBD1 (5 bases). Trimming removed 8 bases from V and 8 bases from J, with 15 bases in between. This CDR3 contains 12 residues. Germline-derived CDR1 and CDR2 are MNHEY and SVGAGI. The CDR3 is CASRGTYGEAFF. The DNA for the CDR3 is TGTGCCAGCCGCGGGACGTACGGCGAAGCTTTCTTT.

The chain links TRBV5-6 to TRBJ1-1; 7 nucleotides align to TRBD1. V shed 3 bases, J shed 1 base, and the junction held 6 bases outside the gene matches. There are 15 residues in the CDR3. Germline values: CDR1 SGHDT, CDR2 YYEEEE. The CDR3 loop reads CASSSDRVGNTEAFF. The CDR3, as DNA: TGTGCCAGCAGCTCAGACAGGGTAGGGAACACTGAAGCTTTCTTT.

This chain uses TRBV5-4 with TRBJ2-5; D gene ambiguous. Between the trimmed V and J ends, which lost 0 bases and 4 bases, there was a span of 7 bases. The CDR3 is made up of 13 amino acids. CDR1 and CDR2 from the germline V gene are SGHNT and YYREEE (reference sequence). Here the CDR3 reads CASSLDKSETQYF. CDR3 DNA: TGTGCCAGCAGCTTGGACAAATCAGAGACCCAGTACTTC.

This clone was recorded a few times. V and J are TRBV14 and TRBJ1-1, with 7 bases aligning to TRBD1. The ends lost 6 bases at V and 5 bases at J; junction bases unmatched: 12. The CDR3 contains 15 residues. Germline V gives CDR1 SGHDN, CDR2 FVKESK. CDR3 sequence: CASSFTGTVGTEAFF. The CDR3, as DNA: TGTGCCAGCAGTTTCACCGGGACAGTGGGGACTGAAGCTTTCTTT.